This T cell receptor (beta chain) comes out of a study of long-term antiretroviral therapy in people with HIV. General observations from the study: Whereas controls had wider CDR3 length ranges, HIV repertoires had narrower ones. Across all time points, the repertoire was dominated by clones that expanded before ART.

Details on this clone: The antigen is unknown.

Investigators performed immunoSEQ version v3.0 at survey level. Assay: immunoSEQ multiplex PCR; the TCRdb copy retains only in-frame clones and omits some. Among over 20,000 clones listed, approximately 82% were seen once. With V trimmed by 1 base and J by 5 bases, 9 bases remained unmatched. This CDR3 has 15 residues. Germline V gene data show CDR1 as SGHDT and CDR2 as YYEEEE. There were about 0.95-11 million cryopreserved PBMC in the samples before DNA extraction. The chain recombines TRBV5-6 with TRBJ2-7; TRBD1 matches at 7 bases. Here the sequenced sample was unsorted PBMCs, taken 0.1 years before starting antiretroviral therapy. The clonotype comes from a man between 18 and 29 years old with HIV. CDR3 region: CASSLLATGYHEQYF. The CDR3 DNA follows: TGTGCCAGCAGCTTGCTTGCGACAGGGTATCACGAGCAGTACTTC.